This T cell receptor beta chain comes out of a study of T cell clonality in common variable immunodeficiency. This CDR3 region has 16 residues. Germline V gene lookup returns CDR1 SGHRS and CDR2 YFSETQ. The repertoire was sequenced with immunoSEQ multiplex PCR; TCRdb's copy has only in-frame clones and lacks some. This sample includes about 35,000 clones with no singletons; its ten biggest clones take up about 9.9%. A word on this clone: Read data end 3 residues before the CDR3 end; the end is taken from the germline J gene.

Sequencing used peripheral blood mononuclear cells. J is TRBJ1-2 and V is TRBV5-1; a weak D match, TRBD1 (6 bases). This TCR was sampled from a person between 18 and 75 years old in good health. The CDR3 is CASRSTAGGSPGDYTF. The DNA read from the CDR3 is TGCGCCAGCAGATCCACCGCGGGCGGGAGTCCAGGGGAC.